These 3 T cell receptor beta chains were sequenced from one sample in a study of identical twins. TCRdb re-derived calls from the 5' RACE reads in MiXCR, one entry per CDR3 protein. The data hold 650,000 to 750,000 distinct CDR3 sequences, with 21% observed a single time. The sample was also linked to a second study, of T cells expressing NK-cell markers.

The sample comprised PBMCs. The source of these receptors is a young woman in good health.

V usage is TRBV20-1 and J usage is TRBJ2-4; D is perhaps TRBD1 or TRBD2 (6 bases each). Germline V gene data show CDR1 as DFQATT and CDR2 as SNEGSKA (reference sequence). There are 15 residues in the CDR3. Trimming took off 2 bases at V and 0 bases at J, with 11 bases between the two ends. CDR3 region: CSARLRGLAKNIQYF. The CDR3 coding sequence is TGCAGTGCTAGACTCCGGGGGCTAGCCAAAAACATTCAGTACTTC.

This chain joins TRBV6-1 and TRBJ1-1; D is perhaps TRBD1 (6 bases). The CDR3 covers 14 residues. Between the trimmed V and J ends, which lost 6 bases and 6 bases, there was a span of 17 bases. Germline assignment: CDR1 MNHNS and CDR2 SASEGT. Here the CDR3 DNA reads TGTGCCAGCAGGCTCAGGGGAGAAGGGGCTGAAGCTTTCTTT. Its protein is CASRLRGEGAEAFF.

The rearrangement joins TRBV5-1 to TRBJ2-1; D possibly corresponds to TRBD2 (5 bases). The germline CDR1 and CDR2 sequences are SGHRS and YFSETQ. CDR3 length equals 13 residues. The V end lost 7 bases, the J end lost 6 bases, and 14 bases lay between the germline ends. CDR3 in amino acids: CASGFEDSNEQFF. As DNA, the CDR3 is TGCGCCAGCGGGTTTGAGGACTCCAATGAGCAGTTCTTC.